This is a list of T cell receptor beta chains from one sample in a study of glioma-infiltrating T cells after dendritic cell vaccination. TCRdb keeps only in-frame clones here, not all; method: immunoSEQ multiplex PCR. The sample gives tens of thousands of clones, around 90% of which show up once; around 2.4% is in the top ten. Sequencing was performed on blood, taken after dendritic cell vaccination. The source is a human donor with glioblastoma. Both conserved end residues are part of each CDR3. Each record gives: CDR3 protein, CDR3 DNA, clone size, J gene, V gene, D gene. A D gene is named only where the DNA matches it firmly. Where a row states a size, it is once, few, many or the class of an expanded clone; other rows omit it.

cdr3_aa: CASSFEGSEQFF; cdr3_nt: TGCGCCAGCAGCTTTGAAGGGAGTGAGCAGTTCTTC; clone_size: -; j_call: TRBJ2-1; v_call: TRBV5-1; d_call: -
cdr3_aa: CASRIQGSASVTEAFF; cdr3_nt: TGTGCCAGTAGAATACAGGGATCGGCGAGTGTCACTGAAGCTTTCTTT; clone_size: few; j_call: TRBJ1-1; v_call: TRBV19; d_call: -
cdr3_aa: CASSLVGDYGYTF; cdr3_nt: TGCGCCAGCAGCTTGGTAGGGGACTATGGCTACACCTTC; clone_size: -; j_call: TRBJ1-2; v_call: TRBV5-1; d_call: -
cdr3_aa: CASSLWLGDSYEQYF; cdr3_nt: TGTGCCAGCAGCTTATGGCTCGGAGACTCCTACGAGCAGTACTTC; clone_size: -; j_call: TRBJ2-7; v_call: TRBV11-2; d_call: -
cdr3_aa: CASSPLGAGGKGEQFF; cdr3_nt: TGCGCCAGCAGCCCTCTCGGGGCGGGAGGTAAGGGTGAGCAGTTCTTC; clone_size: -; j_call: TRBJ2-1; v_call: TRBV4-3; d_call: TRBD2
cdr3_aa: CTSSLGAGSYEQYF; cdr3_nt: TGTACCAGCAGCTTAGGGGCAGGCTCCTACGAGCAGTACTTC; clone_size: once; j_call: TRBJ2-7; v_call: TRBV7-9; d_call: -
cdr3_aa: CASGTGAIVQFF; cdr3_nt: TGTGCCAGCGGCACAGGGGCCATTGTGCAGTTCTTC; clone_size: -; j_call: TRBJ2-1; v_call: TRBV2; d_call: TRBD1
cdr3_aa: CSVGGGSGYTF; cdr3_nt: TGCAGCGTTGGGGGGGGCAGCGGCTACACCTTC; clone_size: -; j_call: TRBJ1-2; v_call: TRBV29-1; d_call: -
cdr3_aa: CASSLGTGGWYEQYF; cdr3_nt: TGCGCCAGCAGCTTGGGGACAGGGGGCTGGTACGAGCAGTACTTC; clone_size: -; j_call: TRBJ2-7; v_call: TRBV5-1; d_call: TRBD1
cdr3_aa: CASSWGRSSYNEQFF; cdr3_nt: TGTGCCAGCAGCTGGGGGAGGTCCTCCTACAATGAGCAGTTCTTC; clone_size: -; j_call: TRBJ2-1; v_call: TRBV14; d_call: -
cdr3_aa: CASSSLCAEKLFF; cdr3_nt: TGTGCCAGCAGCAGCCTATGCGCTGAAAAACTGTTTTTT; clone_size: few; j_call: TRBJ1-4; v_call: TRBV21-1; d_call: -
cdr3_aa: CASSLADAGGEETQYF; cdr3_nt: TGCGCCAGCAGCTTGGCCGACGCGGGAGGGGAAGAGACCCAGTACTTC; clone_size: -; j_call: TRBJ2-5; v_call: TRBV5-1; d_call: TRBD2
cdr3_aa: CATSRAAGGMETQYF; cdr3_nt: TGTGCCACCAGCAGAGCGGCGGGAGGAATGGAGACCCAGTACTTC; clone_size: -; j_call: TRBJ2-5; v_call: TRBV15; d_call: TRBD2
cdr3_aa: CASSQEKGLADYNEQFF; cdr3_nt: TGCGCCAGCAGCCAAGAGAAGGGCCTAGCGGATTACAATGAGCAGTTCTTC; clone_size: -; j_call: TRBJ2-1; v_call: TRBV4-1; d_call: TRBD2
cdr3_aa: CASSEMTGSEAFF; cdr3_nt: TGTGCCAGCAGTGAAATGACAGGGAGTGAAGCTTTCTTT; clone_size: -; j_call: TRBJ1-1; v_call: TRBV9; d_call: TRBD1
cdr3_aa: CASSFTGGSEDTQYF; cdr3_nt: TGCGCCAGCAGTTTCACAGGGGGTTCGGAAGATACGCAGTATTTT; clone_size: -; j_call: TRBJ2-3; v_call: TRBV5-1; d_call: TRBD1
cdr3_aa: CASSLVTGGETQYF; cdr3_nt: TGTGCCAGCAGCTTAGTTACGGGGGGAGAGACCCAGTACTTC; clone_size: -; j_call: TRBJ2-5; v_call: TRBV7-2; d_call: TRBD2
cdr3_aa: CASSLRDRGPGANVLTF; cdr3_nt: TGTGCCAGCAGTCTCCGGGACAGGGGACCTGGGGCCAACGTCCTGACTTTC; clone_size: few; j_call: TRBJ2-6; v_call: TRBV7-2; d_call: TRBD1
cdr3_aa: CAMGTPMYYEQFF; cdr3_nt: TGTGCCATGGGGACACCCATGTACTATGAGCAGTTCTTC; clone_size: -; j_call: TRBJ2-1; v_call: TRBV27; d_call: -
cdr3_aa: CASSPGTGAYGYTF; cdr3_nt: TGTGCCAGCAGTCCCGGGACAGGGGCCTATGGCTACACCTTC; clone_size: -; j_call: TRBJ1-2; v_call: TRBV6-4; d_call: TRBD1
cdr3_aa: CASSSGLAERQETQYF; cdr3_nt: TGCGCCAGCAGCTCTGGACTAGCGGAGAGACAAGAGACCCAGTACTTC; clone_size: -; j_call: TRBJ2-5; v_call: TRBV5-1; d_call: TRBD2
cdr3_aa: CASFTQVYNSPLHF; cdr3_nt: TGTGCCAGTTTCACACAGGTCTATAATTCGCCCCTCCACTTT; clone_size: -; j_call: TRBJ1-6; v_call: TRBV7-7; d_call: -
cdr3_aa: CASSIMSSGGYNEQFF; cdr3_nt: TGTGCCAGCAGCATTATGTCTAGCGGAGGATACAATGAGCAGTTCTTC; clone_size: -; j_call: TRBJ2-1; v_call: TRBV11-2; d_call: TRBD2
cdr3_aa: CASLRQVVGEQYF; cdr3_nt: TGTGCCAGCTTAAGACAGGTAGTCGGCGAGCAGTACTTC; clone_size: -; j_call: TRBJ2-7; v_call: TRBV6-1; d_call: -
cdr3_aa: CASSLAPTSGKNIQYF; cdr3_nt: TGTGCCAGCAGCTTAGCCCCCACTAGCGGAAAAAACATTCAGTACTTC; clone_size: -; j_call: TRBJ2-4; v_call: TRBV7-2; d_call: TRBD2
cdr3_aa: CAARTYAYNEQFF; cdr3_nt: TGTGCCGCGAGGACTTACGCCTACAATGAGCAGTTCTTC; clone_size: -; j_call: TRBJ2-1; v_call: TRBV10-3; d_call: -
cdr3_aa: CASSFGGRQPQHF; cdr3_nt: TGTGCCAGCAGTTTCGGAGGGCGTCAGCCCCAGCATTTT; clone_size: few; j_call: TRBJ1-5; v_call: TRBV27; d_call: -
cdr3_aa: CASWDREDTGELFF; cdr3_nt: TGTGCCAGCTGGGACAGGGAGGACACCGGGGAGCTGTTTTTT; clone_size: -; j_call: TRBJ2-2; v_call: TRBV28; d_call: TRBD1
cdr3_aa: CASRQAGGNTEAFF; cdr3_nt: TGTGCCAGCAGACAGGCGGGGGGGAACACTGAAGCTTTCTTT; clone_size: once; j_call: TRBJ1-1; v_call: TRBV6-5; d_call: -
cdr3_aa: CASSPRTSGRVSDTQYF; cdr3_nt: TGTGCCAGCAGCCCCCGGACTAGCGGGAGAGTCTCAGATACGCAGTATTTT; clone_size: -; j_call: TRBJ2-3; v_call: TRBV7-2; d_call: TRBD2
cdr3_aa: CSVFSGTGLRYGYTF; cdr3_nt: TGCAGCGTCTTTTCCGGGACAGGCCTCAGATATGGCTACACCTTC; clone_size: -; j_call: TRBJ1-2; v_call: TRBV29-1; d_call: TRBD1
cdr3_aa: CASRGQYYNEQFF; cdr3_nt: TGTGCCAGCAGGGGACAGTATTACAATGAGCAGTTCTTC; clone_size: -; j_call: TRBJ2-1; v_call: TRBV2; d_call: TRBD1
cdr3_aa: CAISLEQSNQPQHF; cdr3_nt: TGTGCCATCAGTTTAGAACAGAGCAATCAGCCCCAGCATTTT; clone_size: -; j_call: TRBJ1-5; v_call: TRBV10-3; d_call: -
cdr3_aa: CASSPLGQGREKLFF; cdr3_nt: TGTGCCAGCAGCCCGCTGGGACAGGGGAGAGAAAAACTGTTTTTT; clone_size: -; j_call: TRBJ1-4; v_call: TRBV7-2; d_call: TRBD1
cdr3_aa: CATGPAGTRGQYF; cdr3_nt: TGTGCCACCGGACCCGCGGGGACCCGCGGGCAGTACTTC; clone_size: -; j_call: TRBJ2-7; v_call: TRBV5-4; d_call: -
cdr3_aa: CASTSRRAGNQPQHF; cdr3_nt: TGTGCCAGTACCTCACGGCGGGCGGGCAATCAGCCCCAGCATTTT; clone_size: -; j_call: TRBJ1-5; v_call: TRBV19; d_call: -
cdr3_aa: CATKTGDIFNSPLHF; cdr3_nt: TGTGCCACCAAGACAGGGGACATCTTTAATTCACCCCTCCACTTT; clone_size: -; j_call: TRBJ1-6; v_call: TRBV10-3; d_call: TRBD1
cdr3_aa: CASSHVQGDSYNEQFF; cdr3_nt: TGTGCCAGCAGCCACGTTCAGGGGGATTCCTACAATGAGCAGTTCTTC; clone_size: -; j_call: TRBJ2-1; v_call: TRBV7-8; d_call: TRBD1
cdr3_aa: CASSLPRAGIDTQYF; cdr3_nt: TGTGCCAGCAGCCTCCCCCGGGCAGGGATTGATACGCAGTATTTT; clone_size: -; j_call: TRBJ2-3; v_call: TRBV28; d_call: -
cdr3_aa: CASSLDRRTGELFF; cdr3_nt: TGCGCCAGCAGTTTAGACCGGAGGACCGGGGAGCTGTTTTTT; clone_size: -; j_call: TRBJ2-2; v_call: TRBV10-1; d_call: -
cdr3_aa: CASTTTGEAGANVLTF; cdr3_nt: TGCGCCAGCACTACTACAGGGGAGGCTGGGGCCAACGTCCTGACTTTC; clone_size: -; j_call: TRBJ2-6; v_call: TRBV5-1; d_call: -
cdr3_aa: CASSLVSGRGTEAFF; cdr3_nt: TGCGCCAGCAGCTTGGTATCAGGGAGGGGTACTGAAGCTTTCTTT; clone_size: -; j_call: TRBJ1-1; v_call: TRBV5-1; d_call: -
cdr3_aa: CASSQDPVSLTGYTF; cdr3_nt: TGTGCCAGCAGCCAAGATCCTGTCTCTCTAACCGGCTACACCTTC; clone_size: -; j_call: TRBJ1-2; v_call: TRBV14; d_call: -
cdr3_aa: CASSLDITSDEQFF; cdr3_nt: TGTGCCAGCAGCTTGGACATTACTAGCGATGAGCAGTTCTTC; clone_size: -; j_call: TRBJ2-1; v_call: TRBV5-4; d_call: TRBD2
cdr3_aa: CASSFEAPYEQYF; cdr3_nt: TGTGCCAGCAGCTTTGAGGCTCCCTACGAGCAGTACTTC; clone_size: -; j_call: TRBJ2-7; v_call: TRBV5-5; d_call: -
cdr3_aa: CASSLPRTGVWHLNTEAFF; cdr3_nt: TGTGCCAGCAGCTTGCCTCGGACAGGAGTATGGCATCTTAACACTGAAGCTTTCTTT; clone_size: -; j_call: TRBJ1-1; v_call: TRBV5-8; d_call: TRBD1
cdr3_aa: CASRLQGAGNTIYF; cdr3_nt: TGTGCCAGCAGACTACAGGGGGCTGGAAACACCATATATTTT; clone_size: -; j_call: TRBJ1-3; v_call: TRBV2; d_call: TRBD1
cdr3_aa: CASSEGLAPPGANVLTF; cdr3_nt: TGCGCCAGCAGCGAGGGACTAGCGCCTCCTGGGGCCAACGTCCTGACTTTC; clone_size: few; j_call: TRBJ2-6; v_call: TRBV4-3; d_call: TRBD2
cdr3_aa: CASSASARGTDTQYF; cdr3_nt: TGTGCCAGTAGTGCTAGCGCCCGGGGGACAGATACGCAGTATTTT; clone_size: -; j_call: TRBJ2-3; v_call: TRBV19; d_call: -